Each of the 10 T cell receptor beta chains below was sequenced from the same sample in a study. TCRdb re-called the 5' RACE reads through MiXCR, storing one row per CDR3 protein. The sample has roughly 13,000 distinct CDR3 sequences; more than 20% are singletons. Input material: naive CD4+ T cells sorted from blood. Described subset: naive CD4+ T cells, CD4+CD45RA+CD25-. The receptors were gathered from a female donor with breast cancer.

This clonotype is labeled medium-sized (0.01 to 0.1%). The chain employs TRBV6-6 and TRBJ1-5; TRBD1 might be the D (6 bases). This CDR3 contains 13 residues. V shed 2 bases and J shed 9 bases, with 11 bases lying between them. The germline V gene encodes CDR1 MNHNY and CDR2 SVGAGI (reference sequence). CDR3 sequence: CASSYGEGGPQHF. In DNA form, the CDR3 reads TGTGCCAGCAGTTACGGGGAAGGGGGGCCCCAGCATTTT.

Notes on this clonotype: This clone may be a read error of a much larger clone one base away. CDR3 sequence reads: CSASRVSKYGQYF. CDR3 bases: TGCAGTGCTTCCAGGGTCAGTAAGTACGGGCAGTACTTC. This chain joins TRBV20-1 and TRBJ2-7, with D possibly matching TRBD1 (5 bases). The germline V gene encodes CDR1 DFQATT and CDR2 SNEGSKA (reference sequence). This CDR3 is built from 13 residues.

As for this clonotype: This may be a read error, as it is one base from a much larger clone. V and J are TRBV29-1 and TRBJ1-1; D call uncertain. This CDR3 is built from 12 residues. Trimming removed 7 bases from V and 4 bases from J, with 13 bases in between. The germline V gene encodes CDR1 SQVTM and CDR2 ANQGSEA. In DNA, the CDR3 is TGCAGCGCCCGACGGGCGGGCACTGAAGCTTTCTTT. It is translated as CSARRAGTEAFF.

Remarks on this clonotype: Being one base from a much bigger clone, this may be a read error. V is TRBV6-5 and J is TRBJ2-7; D tentatively fits TRBD1 or TRBD2 (5 bases each). Germline CDR1 reads MNHEY; CDR2 reads SVGAGI. Trimming took off 2 bases at V and 6 bases at J, with 11 bases between the two ends. The CDR3 is made up of 13 amino acids. The CDR3 nucleotides are TGTGCCAGCAGTTACCGATCGAGGGGCGAGCAGTACTTC. Its protein product is CASSYRSRGEQYF.

The chain links TRBV18 to TRBJ2-7, with D perhaps assigned TRBD1 or TRBD2 (5 bases each). The CDR3 contains 16 residues. V lost 3 bases, J lost 7 bases, and 22 bases lay in between. CDR1 and CDR2 from the germline V gene are KGHSH and LQKENI. The CDR3 spells CASSPSRDAALGEQYF. As DNA, the CDR3 is TGTGCCAGCTCACCGAGTCGGGACGCGGCTTTAGGGGAGCAGTACTTC.

Remarks on this clonotype: A single base separates this from a much larger clone, so it may be a read error. The chain links TRBV4-1 to TRBJ1-5; TRBD1 agrees at 10 bases. With V trimmed by 4 bases and J by 5 bases, 8 bases remained unmatched. Germline V gene data show CDR1 as MGHRA and CDR2 as YSYEKL. The CDR3 covers 16 residues. DNA of the CDR3: TGCGCCAGCAGCCGCCAGGACAGGGGGAGGGATCAGCCCCAGCATTTT. Protein product: CASSRQDRGRDQPQHF.

This clonotype is medium-sized by share. V is TRBV29-1 and J is TRBJ2-7, with 7 positions matching TRBD1. The CDR3 runs to 15 residues. V shed 4 bases, J shed 4 bases, and the junction held 13 bases outside the gene matches. CDR1 and CDR2 from the germline V gene are SQVTM and ANQGSEA. The CDR3 here is CSVGEGQTRGYEQYF. CDR3 DNA: TGCAGCGTTGGAGAGGGACAGACGAGGGGTTACGAGCAGTACTTC.

In the case of this clonotype: A much larger clone sits a single nucleotide away, making a read error possible. As the CDR3 is not closed by the conserved phenylalanine or tryptophan, this likely results from a read error. The V and J genes are TRBV2 and TRBJ1-1; 8 bases map to TRBD1. The CDR3 length is 15 residues. V lost 6 bases and J lost 2; bases outside the gene matches: 8. Per the germline V gene, CDR1 is SNHLY and CDR2 is FYNNEI. CDR3 amino acids: CASRIETGVNTEAFL. The CDR3, as DNA: TGTGCCAGCAGGATCGAGACAGGGGTAAACACTGAAGCTTTCCTT.

This clonotype was seen ten or more times. The chain employs TRBV29-1 and TRBJ1-2, with a possible D match to TRBD1 (6 bases). This CDR3 contains 14 residues. V lost 3 bases, J lost 4 bases, and 15 bases lay in between. Germline loops: CDR1 SQVTM, CDR2 ANQGSEA. This CDR3 reads CSVDRARGGYGYTF. CDR3 DNA: TGCAGCGTTGACCGCGCCAGGGGAGGCTATGGCTACACCTTC.

The CDR3 DNA follows: TGCAGTGCTCCACCGGGGACTAGCGGTTACAATGAGCAGTTCTTC. Translated: CSAPPGTSGYNEQFF. The chain recombines TRBV20-1 with TRBJ2-1; 11 bases align to TRBD2. CDR1 is DFQATT, CDR2 SNEGSKA, per germline (reference sequence). The V segment lost 5 bases and the J segment 4 bases; nucleotides outside the gene matches: 7. There are 15 residues in the CDR3.